Described below is a single T cell receptor (beta chain) sequence and its context. The germline V and J ends were trimmed by 7 bases and 9 bases, with 10 bases remaining between them. The germline V gene encodes CDR1 MNHEY and CDR2 SVGAGI. The CDR3 extends over 11 amino acids. The sample originates from a study of blood T cell repertoires in COVID-19. TCRdb keeps only in-frame clones here, not all; method: immunoSEQ multiplex PCR. The sample lists tens of thousands of clones, 80% to 90% occurring once. The chain joins TRBV6-5 to TRBJ2-4; possible D gene TRBD2, 6 bases. The TCR comes from a human donor in a cohort sampled during active COVID-19. The specimen sequenced was peripheral blood. The CDR3 coding sequence is TGTGCCAGCACGGAGGGAACCATTCAGTACTTC. This codes for CASTEGTIQYF.